The sample holds a few counts of the clone carrying this T cell receptor beta chain. Its antigen remains unidentified. Unique molecular identifiers had been added to the TCR beta cDNA libraries. Once roughly 1 to 10 million T cells were used, hundreds of thousands of cDNA molecules resulted. TCRdb re-called the PCR reads with MiXCR, one entry per CDR3 protein. The table shows hundreds of thousands of distinct CDR3 sequences, with under 55% occurring only once. This CDR3 comprises 15 residues. Germline V gives CDR1 SGHTA, CDR2 FQGNSA. J was trimmed by 2 bases and V by 1 base; bases with no gene match: 4. This record comes from a study of post-analysis software for immune sequencing data. Whole-study results and caveats: When patients were compared with controls, a handful of TRBV segments were more frequent, TRBV5-6, TRBV5-1 and TRBV20-1 among them. Multiple sclerosis patients had significantly lower normalized Chao1 diversity than controls.

The chain couples TRBV7-2 to TRBJ2-7; the match to TRBD1 covers 8 bases. The specimen sequenced was blood. The clonotype originates from a girl aged 10-17 years with multiple sclerosis. The CDR3 DNA reads as TGTGCCAGCAGCTTAGGGACGACAGGGGCCTACGAGCAGTACTTC. Encoded protein: CASSLGTTGAYEQYF.